The 5 T cell receptor beta chains below were found in one sample sequenced in a study of breast tumors, draining lymph nodes, adjacent tissues listed by TCRdb under 2016. Preparation of the library involved multiplex PCR. Sequencer: Illumina HiSeq 2000. TCRdb trimmed public reads at Q25 via fastp, called clones via MiXCR and kept in-frame beta chains. All rows with the same CDR3 protein become a single entry with the most common DNA and genes. The sample table lists around 250,000 distinct CDR3 sequences, less than 40% of them with a count of one. 3.6% of the sample is held by the ten biggest clonotypes. Lymph node samples came from the axillary draining lymph nodes of breast cancer patients. The specimen sequenced was axillary lymph node tissue. The receptors were gathered from a female donor with breast cancer. Some clones in this sample may be carry-over from other donors' samples.

V usage is TRBV9 and J usage is TRBJ1-3, with D unclear. The CDR3 sequence is 14 residues long. V lost 3 bases, J lost 3 bases, and 10 bases lay in between. Germline V CDR1 and CDR2: SGDLS, YYNGEE. CDR3 in DNA: TGTGCCAGCAGCGCCGGGGTAGATGGAAACACCATATATTTT. This sequence encodes CASSAGVDGNTIYF.

This clonotype was picked up a small number of times. The chain is built from TRBV28 and TRBJ1-6; maybe TRBD1 (5 bases). Germline V CDR1 and CDR2: MDHEN, SYDVKM. The CDR3 is made up of 13 amino acids. V was cut by 6 bases and J by 7 bases, with 10 bases left in between. CDR3: CASRGTVNSPLHF. The CDR3 DNA sequence: TGTGCCAGCAGGGGGACGGTAAATTCACCCCTCCACTTT.

As for this clonotype: A single base separates this from a much larger clone, so it may be a read error. The chain joins TRBV7-9 to TRBJ1-2; maybe TRBD1 (5 bases). In germline, CDR1 is SEHNR, CDR2 FQNEAQ (reference sequence). The CDR3 runs to 15 residues. CDR3 sequence reads: CASRLQGGSSYGYPF. As DNA, the CDR3 is TGTGCCAGCAGGCTTCAGGGAGGTTCTAGCTATGGCTACCCCTTC. Combining the CDR3 with reference TRBV7-9 and TRBJ1-2 gives the whole variable domain DTGVSQNPRHKITKRGQNVTFRCDPISEHNRLYWYRQTLGQGPEFLTYFQNEAQLEKSRLLSDRFSAERPKGSFSTLEIQRTEQGDSAMYLCASRLQGGSSYGYPFGSGTRLTVV.

This clonotype was counted only a few times. A much larger clone differs by one base, so this may be a read error. This sequence joins TRBV5-6 and TRBJ1-6, with D maybe TRBD1 (6 bases). This CDR3 region has 13 residues. Germline lookup yields CDR1 SGHDT and CDR2 YYEEEE. V was clipped by 0 bases and J by 9 bases, with 7 bases between them. The CDR3 protein is CASSLDRASPLHF. The CDR3 coding sequence is TGTGCCAGCAGCTTGGACAGGGCTTCACCCCTCCACTTT.

This clonotype was counted ten times or more. The rearrangement links TRBV11-2 to TRBJ2-7; 7 bases are shared with TRBD1. The CDR3 contains 14 residues. The V and J ends lost 4 bases and 4 bases, in that order; junction bases with no gene match: 7. Germline assignment: CDR1 SGHAT and CDR2 FQNNGV. The CDR3 DNA is TGTGCCAGCAGCTCTGACAGGGATGCTTACGAGCAGTACTTC. Residues: CASSSDRDAYEQYF.